The rows below give T cell receptor beta chains drawn from one sample of a study of cytomegalovirus exposure and HLA in healthy donors. Using immunoSEQ multiplex PCR, the repertoire was profiled, and TCRdb retains in-frame clones only, with some absent. The table records 100,000 to 150,000 clones, around 78% of them present only once. Sequencing was performed on PBMCs. The receptors shown here come from a man aged 35-49 years in good health and CMV-seronegative. Each CDR3 is given with its conserved first and last residue. The order of the fields is D gene, clone size, J gene, V gene, CDR3 protein, CDR3 DNA. D genes are given only for firm matches. Clone size, where shown, is once, few, many, or a class for clones that have expanded.

NA NA TRBJ1-3 TRBV7-2 CASSLGVRPSGNTIYF TGTGCCAGCAGCTTAGGGGTCAGGCCCTCTGGAAACACCATATATTTT
NA few TRBJ2-2 TRBV5-1 CASSLARAGPGELFF TGCGCCAGCAGCTTGGCCCGGGCGGGTCCCGGGGAGCTGTTTTTT
TRBD1 NA TRBJ2-1 TRBV2 CASRRAGGPPSSYNEQFF TGTGCCAGCAGGCGGGCAGGGGGCCCCCCTAGCTCCTACAATGAGCAGTTCTTC
NA NA TRBJ1-5 TRBV10-3 CAISESSQVPQHF TGTGCCATCAGTGAGTCGAGCCAGGTTCCCCAGCATTTT
NA few TRBJ2-7 TRBV13 CASSLGLGGAYEQYF TGTGCCAGCAGCTTAGGCCTCGGGGGAGCCTACGAGCAGTACTTC
TRBD1 NA TRBJ1-5 TRBV27 CASSLNRGDQPQHF TGTGCCAGCAGTTTGAACAGGGGGGATCAGCCCCAGCATTTT
TRBD2 NA TRBJ2-1 TRBV30 CAGRTSGVYEQFF TGTGCCGGGAGGACTAGCGGGGTGTATGAGCAGTTCTTC
TRBD2 few TRBJ2-5 TRBV7-2 CASSSTSDQETQYF TGTGCCAGCAGCTCGACTAGCGACCAAGAGACCCAGTACTTC
NA NA TRBJ1-2 TRBV7-2 CASSPYHSSTYGYTF TGTGCCAGCAGCCCATATCACAGCTCCACTTATGGCTACACCTTC
TRBD1 NA TRBJ1-2 TRBV4-1 CASSPGQGTFPYGYTF TGCGCCAGCAGCCCCGGACAGGGGACCTTTCCCTATGGCTACACCTTC
TRBD1 NA TRBJ1-5 TRBV7-2 CASSLAPGGNQPQHF TGTGCCAGCAGCTTAGCGCCAGGGGGAAATCAGCCCCAGCATTTT
NA NA TRBJ2-7 TRBV5-1 CASSVGQPYEQYF TGCGCCAGCAGCGTCGGACAGCCCTACGAGCAGTACTTC
NA NA TRBJ1-2 TRBV6-5 CASSYFLQVSLSGYTF TGTGCCAGCAGTTACTTTTTACAAGTTAGCCTGAGTGGCTACACCTTC
NA NA TRBJ1-2 TRBV19 CASIGGEFTSGYTF TGTGCCAGTATAGGTGGGGAGTTTACGAGTGGCTACACCTTC
NA few TRBJ1-1 TRBV2 CASSPEANTEAFF TGTGCCAGCAGTCCCGAGGCGAACACTGAAGCTTTCTTT
TRBD1 once TRBJ2-7 TRBV7-6 CASSLYQGDMGNEQYF TGTGCCAGCAGCTTGTATCAGGGGGACATGGGAAACGAGCAGTACTTC
NA NA TRBJ2-7 TRBV10-3 CAISGRQDYEQYF TGTGCCATCAGTGGGCGACAGGACTACGAGCAGTACTTC
NA NA TRBJ1-2 TRBV2 CASRGRGAGTHGYTF TGTGCCAGCAGGGGACGGGGCGCGGGAACCCATGGCTACACCTTC
TRBD1 once TRBJ1-3 TRBV5-6 CASSSGQGYENTIYF TGTGCCAGCAGCTCGGGACAGGGATATGAAAACACCATATATTTT
TRBD1 NA TRBJ2-2 TRBV7-3 CASSSITGTGYTGELFF TGTGCCAGCAGCTCGATCACCGGGACAGGATACACCGGGGAGCTGTTTTTT
TRBD2 once TRBJ2-2 TRBV5-6 CASSPRGRGGPRGTGELFF TGTGCCAGCAGCCCGAGGGGGCGGGGGGGTCCCCGAGGCACCGGGGAGCTGTTTTTT
NA NA TRBJ2-6 TRBV6-5 CASSYLRNSGANVLTF TGTGCCAGCAGTTACCTCAGGAACTCTGGGGCCAACGTCCTGACTTTC
NA NA TRBJ1-2 TRBV6-5 CASSEHRANGYTF TGTGCCAGCAGCGAACACAGGGCCAATGGCTACACCTTC
NA NA TRBJ1-2 TRBV19 CASTPSRGNYGYTF TGTGCCAGTACCCCGAGTCGGGGAAACTATGGCTACACCTTC
NA few TRBJ1-6 TRBV5-8 CASSLRGMNSPLHF TGTGCCAGCAGCTTAAGGGGTATGAATTCACCCCTCCACTTT
TRBD1 NA TRBJ2-7 TRBV5-4 CASSTPGQGGSYEQYF TGTGCCAGCAGCACCCCGGGACAGGGCGGTTCCTACGAGCAGTACTTC
NA NA TRBJ1-2 TRBV14 CASSQVQNYGYTF TGTGCCAGCAGCCAAGTACAGAACTATGGCTACACCTTC
TRBD1 NA TRBJ1-6 TRBV18 CASSPPGTGDRSPLHF TGTGCCAGCTCACCACCGGGGACAGGGGATCGATCACCCCTCCACTTT
NA NA TRBJ1-2 TRBV18 CASSPDPYGSANYGYTF TGTGCCAGCTCACCAGATCCGTACGGGTCCGCTAACTATGGCTACACCTTC
NA NA TRBJ2-4 TRBV7-2 CASSLQPGVAKNIQYF TGTGCCAGCAGCTTACAGCCGGGGGTAGCCAAAAACATTCAGTACTTC
NA NA TRBJ1-5 TRBV2 CASSETLSTLLGGQPQHF TGTGCCAGCAGTGAAACGCTGTCGACATTGTTGGGAGGGCAGCCCCAGCATTTT
TRBD1 NA TRBJ1-6 TRBV14 CASSLGQENSPLHF TGTGCCAGCAGCCTGGGACAGGAGAATTCACCCCTCCACTTT
TRBD2 NA TRBJ2-1 TRBV2 CASSPGLDNEQFF TGTGCCAGCAGCCCGGGACTAGATAATGAGCAGTTCTTC
NA NA TRBJ1-1 TRBV29-1 CSVEKQGGNTEAFF TGCAGCGTTGAAAAGCAGGGAGGGAACACTGAAGCTTTCTTT
NA NA TRBJ1-2 TRBV6-5 CASSYGLGSQTPTF TGTGCCAGCAGTTATGGGTTGGGCAGCCAAACGCCTACCTTC
NA NA TRBJ2-7 TRBV27 CASSLGGGPYEQYF TGTGCCAGCAGTTTAGGCGGGGGCCCCTACGAGCAGTACTTC
TRBD1 NA TRBJ1-1 TRBV18 CASSPPRQGNTEAFF TGTGCCAGCTCTCCCCCCCGACAGGGGAACACTGAAGCTTTCTTT
NA NA TRBJ1-1 TRBV9 CASSVDRVGTEAFF TGTGCCAGCAGCGTAGACAGGGTAGGAACTGAAGCTTTCTTT
TRBD1 few TRBJ2-1 TRBV5-6 CASSFRSGTGVTAEQFF TGTGCCAGCAGCTTTCGCTCCGGGACAGGGGTGACAGCTGAGCAGTTCTTC
TRBD1 few TRBJ2-1 TRBV19 CASSMLRDRGMINEQFF TGTGCCAGTAGTATGCTCCGGGACAGGGGAATGATCAATGAGCAGTTCTTC
NA NA TRBJ1-5 TRBV2 CASSSPGQPQHF TGTGCCAGCAGTTCTCCGGGACAGCCCCAGCATTTT
NA few TRBJ2-7 TRBV2 CASSASLQGSNEQYF TGTGCCAGCAGTGCTAGCCTACAGGGAAGTAACGAGCAGTACTTC
TRBD2 NA TRBJ2-7 TRBV4-2 CASSQGGGGGGGYEQYF TGTGCCAGCAGCCAAGGGGGCGGTGGCGGGGGGGGATACGAGCAGTACTTC
NA NA TRBJ1-2 TRBV19 CASSIETGTYGYTF TGTGCCAGTAGTATAGAGACAGGAACATATGGCTACACCTTC
NA NA TRBJ1-6 TRBV5-6 CASSTSPNSPLHF TGTGCCAGCAGCACTAGTCCGAATTCACCCCTCCACTTT
TRBD2 NA TRBJ2-1 TRBV7-2 CASSSFLGGRSGGHNEQFF TGTGCCAGCAGCTCCTTCCTAGGGGGGAGGAGCGGGGGTCACAATGAGCAGTTCTTC
TRBD2 NA TRBJ2-3 TRBV4-2 CASSGGTNTQYF TGTGCCAGCAGCGGGGGGACTAATACGCAGTATTTT
NA NA TRBJ1-1 TRBV28 CASRLNAGRTEAFF TGTGCCAGCAGGCTCAACGCGGGGAGAACTGAAGCTTTCTTT
NA few TRBJ1-1 TRBV7-2 CASSSDRNTEAFF TGTGCCAGCAGCTCCGACAGAAACACTGAAGCTTTCTTT
TRBD1 NA TRBJ1-2 TRBV7-8 CASRHTGGEGYTF TGTGCCAGCAGACACACAGGGGGCGAAGGCTACACCTTC